The table lists the clone carrying this T cell receptor beta chain with a few counts. Germline CDR1 and CDR2: DFQATT and SNEGSKA (reference sequence). The CDR3 covers 16 residues. The data are from a study of blood T cells in healthy people across ages. Then a second PCR, running roughly 6 to 12 cycles, was carried out with a sample-barcoded 5' primer and a J-beta primer mix. Using its own MiXCR run on the 5' RACE reads, TCRdb lists one record per CDR3 protein. The sample lists roughly 800,000 distinct CDR3 sequences, under 30% occurring once. The data were also submitted as part of a second study, on T cells of mothers and their children.

The receptor was derived from a boy aged 5-17 years in good health. The source material was blood. The chain joins TRBV20-1 to TRBJ2-1; TRBD1 aligns across 8 bases. The J call is in doubt because the DNA end fits TRBJ2-5 better. The CDR3 DNA reads TGCAGTGCTAGGGGCCCCCGGCGGCAGGGGGCAGAGACCCAGTACTTC. Its translation is CSARGPRRQGAETQYF.